This TCR beta chain appears in the sequencing data of a study of CD8 T cells in Susac syndrome. Random-hexamer reverse transcription was applied to about 0.45 to 1 ug RNA. A multiplex approach, immunoSEQ multiplex PCR, amplified TCR beta CDR3 across 54 Vbeta and 13 Jbeta. TCRdb redid the calling of the immunoSEQ multiplex PCR reads with MiXCR, one entry per CDR3 protein. The data hold about 120,000 distinct CDR3 sequences, with roughly 92% observed a single time. V shed 5 bases and J shed 0 bases, with 11 bases lying between them. CDR1 and CDR2 (germline): SEHNR, FQNEAQ (reference sequence). CDR3 length: 15 amino acids. Regarding this clonotype: Its antigen is not identified.

Study conclusions and caveats: An acknowledgment was made by the study that its TCR sequencing and HLA analysis involved relatively few individuals.

Sequencing of TCR beta was performed on blood CD8+ T cells and on blood CD4+ T cells. The controls were healthy donors who were matched for age and sex. V usage is TRBV7-9 and J usage is TRBJ2-1; D is undetermined. The sample consisted of CD4+ T cells from PBMCs. The receptor comes from a human donor in good health. In DNA form, the CDR3 reads TGTGCCAGCAGCCACCGGTTTCCCTCCTACAATGAGCAGTTCTTC. This translates into CASSHRFPSYNEQFF. The whole variable domain, remainder taken from reference TRBV7-9 and TRBJ2-1, is DTGVSQNPRHKITKRGQNVTFRCDPISEHNRLYWYRQTLGQGPEFLTYFQNEAQLEKSRLLSDRFSAERPKGSFSTLEIQRTEQGDSAMYLCASSHRFPSYNEQFFGPGTRLTVL.